A single sample is the source of the 6 T cell receptor beta chains below, sequenced in a study of blood T cell repertoires in COVID-19. Profiling relied on immunoSEQ multiplex PCR, and the TCRdb table lists in-frame clones only, not all of them. The table has roughly 190,000 clones, 84% seen once. Sample: peripheral blood. Source of these receptors: a woman between 65 and 79 years old with active or convalescent COVID-19.

The chain carries TRBV6-4 and TRBJ1-2; 9 bases are a match to TRBD1. The J segment lost 7 bases and the V segment lost 6 bases, leaving 6 bases of the junction unmatched. Germline values: CDR1 MRHNA, CDR2 SNTAGT. The CDR3 runs to 13 residues. CDR3 sequence: CASRAGTGSGYTF. In DNA form, the CDR3 reads TGTGCCAGCAGGGCCGGGACAGGGTCTGGCTACACCTTC.

This clone occurred a few times. The V and J genes are TRBV3-1 (or the pseudogene TRBV3-2) and TRBJ2-2, with 8 positions matching TRBD2. V dropped 4 bases and J dropped 5; count of bases not matched to a gene: 6. The CDR3 runs to 15 residues. Germline V gives CDR1 LGHDT, CDR2 YNNKEL (reference sequence). Written as DNA, the CDR3 is TGTGCCAGCAGCCGGAGCGGGAGTTCAACCGGGGAGCTGTTTTTT. Translation: CASSRSGSSTGELFF.

The J gene is TRBJ1-1, the V gene TRBV5-4; perhaps TRBD1 as D (6 bases). CDR1 is SGHNT and CDR2 is YYREEE in the germline V gene (reference sequence). Trimming removed 4 bases from V and 1 base from J, with 14 bases in between. The CDR3 runs to 15 residues. The CDR3 DNA sequence: TGTGCCAGCAGCCCGAAGACAGGAGAGAACACTGAAGCTTTCTTT. Its protein product is CASSPKTGENTEAFF.

The chain is built from TRBV19 and TRBJ1-2; D not certain. V dropped 4 bases and J dropped 4 bases, with 13 bases sitting between them. The CDR3 has 14 residues. From germline, CDR1 is LNHDA and CDR2 SQIVND (reference sequence). CDR3 bases: TGTGCCAGTAGTACCCGAGGCGGTTCCTATGGCTACACCTTC. This sequence encodes CASSTRGGSYGYTF.

This chain links TRBV5-5 with TRBJ2-3; 9 bases line up with TRBD1. The ends lost 3 bases at V and 3 bases at J; junction bases unmatched: 5. The CDR3 has 15 amino acids. From germline, CDR1 is SGHKS and CDR2 YYEKEE (reference sequence). In DNA, the CDR3 is TGTGCCAGCAGCTGGGGACAGGGTAGGACAGATACGCAGTATTTT. Its translation: CASSWGQGRTDTQYF.

The CDR3 spells CASSERGGNTEAFF. The CDR3 bases are TGTGCCAGCAGTGAAAGAGGGGGGAACACTGAAGCTTTCTTT. The rearrangement uses TRBV6-1 and TRBJ1-1; the D gene is possibly TRBD1 (6 bases). CDR3 size: 14 residues. Germline V lookup: CDR1 MNHNS, CDR2 SASEGT. Trimming cost V 2 bases and J 1 base, with 8 bases left between them.